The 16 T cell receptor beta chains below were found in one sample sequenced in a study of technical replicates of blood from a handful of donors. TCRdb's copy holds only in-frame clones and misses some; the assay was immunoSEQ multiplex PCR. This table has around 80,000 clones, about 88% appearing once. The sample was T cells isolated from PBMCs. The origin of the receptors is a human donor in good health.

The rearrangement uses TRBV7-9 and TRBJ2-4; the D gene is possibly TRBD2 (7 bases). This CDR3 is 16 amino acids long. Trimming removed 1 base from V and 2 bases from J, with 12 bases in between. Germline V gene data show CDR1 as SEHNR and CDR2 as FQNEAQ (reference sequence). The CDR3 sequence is CASSLEERDTKNIQYF. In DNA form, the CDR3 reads TGTGCCAGCAGCTTAGAGGAGCGGGACACCAAAAACATTCAGTACTTC.

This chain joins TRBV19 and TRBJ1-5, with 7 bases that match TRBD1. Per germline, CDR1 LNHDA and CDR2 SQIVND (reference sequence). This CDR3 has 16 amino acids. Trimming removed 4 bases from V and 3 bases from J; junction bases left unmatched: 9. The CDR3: CASSTTGTALNQPQHF. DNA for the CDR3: TGTGCCAGTAGTACGACAGGGACAGCTCTCAATCAGCCCCAGCATTTT.

CDR3 protein: CASSQDYGLKTRQFF. The CDR3 DNA reads TGTGCCAGCAGCCAAGATTACGGGTTGAAAACAAGACAGTTCTTC. V usage is TRBV14 and J usage is TRBJ2-1, with unresolved D. The germline gives CDR1 SGHDN, CDR2 FVKESK. The CDR3 totals 15 residues. Trimming shortened V by 0 bases and J by 13 bases, and 19 bases separated the two germline ends.

The CDR3 loop reads CASGHTDTQYF. The DNA for the CDR3 is TGTGCCAGCGGCCACACAGATACGCAGTATTTT. This chain joins TRBV5-6 and TRBJ2-3; D gene ambiguous. With 7 bases removed from V and 2 bases from J, the gap between germline ends came to 5 bases. Germline V CDR1 and CDR2: SGHDT, YYEEEE. This CDR3 has 11 residues. The complete variable domain, with remaining parts taken from reference TRBV5-6 and TRBJ2-3, reads DAGVTQSPTHLIKTRGQQVTLRCSPKSGHDTVSWYQQALGQGPQFIFQYYEEEERQRGNFPDRFSGHQFPNYSSELNVNALLLGDSALYLCASGHTDTQYFGPGTRLTVL.

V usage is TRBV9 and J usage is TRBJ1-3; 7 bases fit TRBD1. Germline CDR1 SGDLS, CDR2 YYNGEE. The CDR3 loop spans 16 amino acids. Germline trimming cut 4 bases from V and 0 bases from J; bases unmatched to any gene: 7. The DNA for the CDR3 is TGTGCCAGCAGCTCGACAGGGATTAGCTCTGGAAACACCATATATTTT. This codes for CASSSTGISSGNTIYF. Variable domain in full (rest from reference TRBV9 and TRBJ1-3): DSGVTQTPKHLITATGQRVTLRCSPRSGDLSVYWYQQSLDQGLQFLIQYYNGEERAKGNILERFSAQQFPDLHSELNLSSLELGDSALYFCASSSTGISSGNTIYFGEGSWLTVV.

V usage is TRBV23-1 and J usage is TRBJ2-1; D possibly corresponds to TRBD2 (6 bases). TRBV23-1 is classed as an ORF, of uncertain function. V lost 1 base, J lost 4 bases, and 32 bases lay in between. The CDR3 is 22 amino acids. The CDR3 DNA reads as TGCGCCAGCAGTCAATTAAGATTTTGGGGTAGAGAACGGGAGAGGTGGTACAATGAGCAGTTCTTC. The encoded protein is CASSQLRFWGRERERWYNEQFF.

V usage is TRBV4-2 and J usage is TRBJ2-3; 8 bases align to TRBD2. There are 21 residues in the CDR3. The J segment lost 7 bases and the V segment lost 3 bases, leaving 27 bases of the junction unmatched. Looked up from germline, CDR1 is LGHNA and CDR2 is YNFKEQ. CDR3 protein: CASSHPDSASGSNFPRHTQYF. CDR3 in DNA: TGTGCCAGCAGCCACCCTGACTCGGCAAGCGGGAGCAACTTCCCCCGCCATACGCAGTATTTT.

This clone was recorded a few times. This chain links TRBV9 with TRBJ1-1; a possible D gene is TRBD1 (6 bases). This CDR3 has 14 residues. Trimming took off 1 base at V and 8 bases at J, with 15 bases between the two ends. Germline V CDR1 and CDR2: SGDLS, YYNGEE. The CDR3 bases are TGTGCCAGCAGCGTAAATATCGTTGGGACAGAAGCTTTCTTT. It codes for CASSVNIVGTEAFF.

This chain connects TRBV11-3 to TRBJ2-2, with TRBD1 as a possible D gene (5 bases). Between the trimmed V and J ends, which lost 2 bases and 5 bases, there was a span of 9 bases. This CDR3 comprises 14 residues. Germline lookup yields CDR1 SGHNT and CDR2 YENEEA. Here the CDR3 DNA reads TGTGCCAGCAGCTTACAGGGCTTGACCGGGGAGCTGTTTTTT. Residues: CASSLQGLTGELFF.

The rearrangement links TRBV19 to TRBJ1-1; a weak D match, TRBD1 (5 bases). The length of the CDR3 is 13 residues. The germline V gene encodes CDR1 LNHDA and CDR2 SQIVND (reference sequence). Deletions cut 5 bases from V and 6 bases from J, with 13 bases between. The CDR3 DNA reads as TGTGCCAGTAGTTTTCAGGGAAGCGCTGAAGCTTTCTTT. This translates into CASSFQGSAEAFF. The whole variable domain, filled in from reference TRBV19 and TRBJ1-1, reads DGGITQSPKYLFRKEGQNVTLSCEQNLNHDAMYWYRQDPGQGLRLIYYSQIVNDFQKGDIAEGYSVSREKKESFPLTVTSAQKNPTAFYLCASSFQGSAEAFFGQGTRLTVV.

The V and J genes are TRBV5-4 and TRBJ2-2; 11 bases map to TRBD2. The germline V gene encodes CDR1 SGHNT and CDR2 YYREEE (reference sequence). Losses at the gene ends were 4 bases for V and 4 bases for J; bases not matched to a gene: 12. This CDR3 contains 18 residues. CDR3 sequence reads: CASSPTIAGGYGTGELFF. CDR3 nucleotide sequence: TGTGCCAGCAGCCCGACGATAGCGGGAGGGTATGGCACCGGGGAGCTGTTTTTT.

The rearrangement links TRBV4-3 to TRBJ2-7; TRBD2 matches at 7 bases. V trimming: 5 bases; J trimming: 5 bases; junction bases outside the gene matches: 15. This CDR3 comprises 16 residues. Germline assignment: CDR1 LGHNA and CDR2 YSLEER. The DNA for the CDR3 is TGCGCCAGCAGCTGGGTCCACGGGCGGGAGATCCACGAGCAGTACTTC. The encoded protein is CASSWVHGREIHEQYF.

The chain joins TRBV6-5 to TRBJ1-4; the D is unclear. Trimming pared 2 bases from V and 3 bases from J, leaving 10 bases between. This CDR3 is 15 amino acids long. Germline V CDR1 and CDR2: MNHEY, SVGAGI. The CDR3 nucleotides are TGTGCCAGCAGTTACGATCGAGGGCCTAATGAAAAACTGTTTTTT. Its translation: CASSYDRGPNEKLFF.

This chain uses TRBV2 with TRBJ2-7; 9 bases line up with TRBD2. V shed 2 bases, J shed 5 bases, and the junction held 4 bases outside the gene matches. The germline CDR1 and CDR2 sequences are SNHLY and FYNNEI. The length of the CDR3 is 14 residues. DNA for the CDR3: TGTGCCAGCAGTGAACGTAGCGGGAGTAACGAGCAGTACTTC. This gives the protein CASSERSGSNEQYF. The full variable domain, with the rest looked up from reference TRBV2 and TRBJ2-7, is EPEVTQTPSHQVTQMGQEVILRCVPISNHLYFYWYRQILGQKVEFLVSFYNNEISEKSEIFDDQFSVERPDGSNFTLKIRSTKLEDSAMYFCASSERSGSNEQYFGPGTRLTVT.

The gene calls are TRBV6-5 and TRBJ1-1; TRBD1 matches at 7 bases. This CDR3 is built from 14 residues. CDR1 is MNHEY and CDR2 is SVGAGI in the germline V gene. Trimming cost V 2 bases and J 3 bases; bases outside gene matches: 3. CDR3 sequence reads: CASSYQGEYTEAFF. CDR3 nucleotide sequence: TGTGCCAGCAGTTACCAGGGGGAGTACACTGAAGCTTTCTTT.

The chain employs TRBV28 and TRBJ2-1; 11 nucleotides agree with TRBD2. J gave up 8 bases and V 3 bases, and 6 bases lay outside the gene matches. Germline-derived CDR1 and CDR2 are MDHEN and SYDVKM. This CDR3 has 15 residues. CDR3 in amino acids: CASSFLAGGSDEQFF. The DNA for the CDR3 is TGTGCCAGCAGTTTCCTAGCGGGAGGTAGTGATGAGCAGTTCTTC.